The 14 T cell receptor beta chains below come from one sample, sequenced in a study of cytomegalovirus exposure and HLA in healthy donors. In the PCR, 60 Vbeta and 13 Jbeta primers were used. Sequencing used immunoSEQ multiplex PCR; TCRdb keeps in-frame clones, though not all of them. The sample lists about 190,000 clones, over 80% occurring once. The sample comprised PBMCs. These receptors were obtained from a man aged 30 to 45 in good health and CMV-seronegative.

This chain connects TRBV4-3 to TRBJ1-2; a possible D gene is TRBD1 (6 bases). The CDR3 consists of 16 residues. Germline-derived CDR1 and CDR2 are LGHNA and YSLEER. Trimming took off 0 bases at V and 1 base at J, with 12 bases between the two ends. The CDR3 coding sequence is TGCGCCAGCAGCCAAGAGGGCCCGGACAGTAACTATGGCTACACCTTC. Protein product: CASSQEGPDSNYGYTF.

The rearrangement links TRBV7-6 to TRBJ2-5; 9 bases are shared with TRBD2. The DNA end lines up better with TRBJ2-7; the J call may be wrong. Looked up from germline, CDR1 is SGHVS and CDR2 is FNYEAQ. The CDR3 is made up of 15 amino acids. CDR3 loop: CASSLGGSGSSEQYF. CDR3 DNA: TGTGCCAGCAGCTTAGGGGGTAGCGGGAGTAGCGAGCAGTACTTC.

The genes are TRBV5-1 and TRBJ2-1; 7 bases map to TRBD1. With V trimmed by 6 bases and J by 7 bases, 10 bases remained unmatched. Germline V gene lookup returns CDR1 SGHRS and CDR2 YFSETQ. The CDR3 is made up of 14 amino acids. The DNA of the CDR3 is TGCGCCAGCAATCCGGGACAGAACAAAAATGAGCAGTTCTTC. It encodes CASNPGQNKNEQFF.

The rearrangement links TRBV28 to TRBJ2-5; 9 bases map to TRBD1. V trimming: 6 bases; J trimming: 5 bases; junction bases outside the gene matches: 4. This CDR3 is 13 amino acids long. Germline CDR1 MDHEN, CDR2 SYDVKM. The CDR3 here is CASRETGGETQYF. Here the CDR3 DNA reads TGTGCCAGCAGGGAGACAGGGGGGGAGACCCAGTACTTC.

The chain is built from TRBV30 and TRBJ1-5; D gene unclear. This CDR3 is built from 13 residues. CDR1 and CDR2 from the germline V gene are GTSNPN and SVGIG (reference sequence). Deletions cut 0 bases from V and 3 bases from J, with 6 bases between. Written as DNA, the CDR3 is TGTGCCTGGAGTGTAAACACCAATCAGCCCCAGCATTTT. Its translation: CAWSVNTNQPQHF.

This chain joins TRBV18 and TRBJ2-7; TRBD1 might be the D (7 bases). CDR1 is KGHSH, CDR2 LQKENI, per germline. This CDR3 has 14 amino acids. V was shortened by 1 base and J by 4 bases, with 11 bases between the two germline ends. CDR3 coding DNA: TGTGCCAGCTCACCACGGCGGGACAGATACGAGCAGTACTTC. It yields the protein CASSPRRDRYEQYF.

Written as DNA, the CDR3 is TGTGCCAGCAGCAAAGCCTCCTGGCGGTGGAAGCATCAGCCCCAGCATTTT. Amino acid sequence: CASSKASWRWKHQPQHF. This sequence joins TRBV21-1 and TRBJ1-5. TRBV21-1 is assigned pseudogene status. CDR3 size: 17 residues.

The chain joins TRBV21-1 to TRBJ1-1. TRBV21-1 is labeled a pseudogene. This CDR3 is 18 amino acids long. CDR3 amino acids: CASSKAQLGGLPSTEAFF. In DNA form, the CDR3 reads TGTGCCAGCAGCAAAGCGCAGTTGGGGGGGCTCCCATCCACTGAAGCTTTCTTT.

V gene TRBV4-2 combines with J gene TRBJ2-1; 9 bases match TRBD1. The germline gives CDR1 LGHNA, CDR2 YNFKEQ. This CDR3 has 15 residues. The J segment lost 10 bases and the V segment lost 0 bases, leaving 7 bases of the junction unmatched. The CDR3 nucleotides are TGTGCCAGCAGCCAAGAGACAGGGGGGCGGCGGGAGCAGTTCTTC. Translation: CASSQETGGRREQFF.

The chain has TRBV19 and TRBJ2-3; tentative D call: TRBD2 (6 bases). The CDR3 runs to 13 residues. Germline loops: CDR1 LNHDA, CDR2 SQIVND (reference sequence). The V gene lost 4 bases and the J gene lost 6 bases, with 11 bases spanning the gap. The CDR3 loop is CASSTGVRDTQYF. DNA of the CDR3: TGTGCCAGTAGTACGGGGGTTCGGGATACGCAGTATTTT. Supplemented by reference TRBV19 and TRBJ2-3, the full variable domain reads DGGITQSPKYLFRKEGQNVTLSCEQNLNHDAMYWYRQDPGQGLRLIYYSQIVNDFQKGDIAEGYSVSREKKESFPLTVTSAQKNPTAFYLCASSTGVRDTQYFGPGTRLTVL.

The CDR3 protein is CASSQMGTGVGANVLTF. For the CDR3, the DNA is TGTGCCAGCAGCCAGATGGGGACAGGGGTCGGGGCCAACGTCCTGACTTTC. V and J are TRBV7-8 and TRBJ2-6; 10 bases agree with TRBD1. This CDR3 spans 17 amino acids. Germline trimming cut 5 bases from V and 4 bases from J; bases unmatched to any gene: 8. Germline values: CDR1 SGHVS, CDR2 FQNEAQ.

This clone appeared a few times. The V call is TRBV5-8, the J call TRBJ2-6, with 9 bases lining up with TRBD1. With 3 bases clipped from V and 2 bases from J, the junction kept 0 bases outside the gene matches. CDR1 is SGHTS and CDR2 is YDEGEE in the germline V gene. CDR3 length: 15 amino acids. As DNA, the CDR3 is TGTGCCAGCAGCTGGGACAGGGCTGGGGCCAACGTCCTGACTTTC. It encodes CASSWDRAGANVLTF.

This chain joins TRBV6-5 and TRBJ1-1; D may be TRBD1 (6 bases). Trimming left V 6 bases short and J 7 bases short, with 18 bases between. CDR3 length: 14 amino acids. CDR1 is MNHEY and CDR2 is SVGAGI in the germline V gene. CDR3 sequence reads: CASRSTGQLVEAFF. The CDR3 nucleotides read TGTGCCAGCAGAAGCACGGGACAACTCGTTGAAGCTTTCTTT.

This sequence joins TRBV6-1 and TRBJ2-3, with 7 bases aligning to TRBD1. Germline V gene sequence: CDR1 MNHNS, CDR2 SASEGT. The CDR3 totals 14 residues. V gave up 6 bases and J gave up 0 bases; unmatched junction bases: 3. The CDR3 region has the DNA TGTGCCAGCAGAACAGGGGCCAGCACAGATACGCAGTATTTT. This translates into CASRTGASTDTQYF.